The 17 T cell receptor beta chains below all came from one sample that was sequenced in a study of blood T cell repertoires in COVID-19. Using immunoSEQ multiplex PCR, the repertoire was profiled, and TCRdb retains in-frame clones only, with some absent. The sample contains about 200,000 clones, roughly nine tenths of which appear only once. Sequencing used peripheral blood. The receptors derive from a woman between 65 and 79 years old with acute or convalescent COVID-19.

V and J are TRBV18 and TRBJ2-7; 7 bases match TRBD1. With V trimmed by 2 bases and J by 3 bases, 7 bases remained unmatched. There are 15 residues in the CDR3. Germline V gene data show CDR1 as KGHSH and CDR2 as LQKENI. CDR3 coding DNA: TGTGCCAGCTCACCAGTAACAGGGGAAGGCTACGAGCAGTACTTC. It encodes CASSPVTGEGYEQYF.

This chain uses TRBV5-1 with TRBJ2-7, with TRBD2 matching over 11 bases. Germline V gene lookup returns CDR1 SGHRS and CDR2 YFSETQ. V was clipped by 4 bases and J by 0 bases; unmatched bases: 9. This CDR3 has 17 amino acids. The CDR3 spells CASSLRVGTSGSYEQYF. For the CDR3, the DNA is TGCGCCAGCAGCCTCCGCGTGGGGACTAGCGGCTCCTACGAGCAGTACTTC.

This clone has only a few counts. The J gene is TRBJ1-2, the V gene TRBV24-1; TRBD1 matches at 8 bases. The trim removed 4 bases at V and 1 base at J, leaving 4 bases unmatched. This CDR3 spans 15 amino acids. Germline CDR1 is KGHDR and CDR2 is SFDVKD. CDR3 loop: CATSDDRGYNYGYTF. CDR3 sequence (DNA): TGTGCCACCAGTGACGACAGGGGCTATAACTATGGCTACACCTTC.

The chain joins TRBV2 to TRBJ2-5, with 8 bases aligning to TRBD1. The CDR3 is 18 amino acids. V lost 6 bases to trimming and J lost 2 bases; unmatched junction nucleotides: 17. Looked up from germline, CDR1 is SNHLY and CDR2 is FYNNEI. The CDR3 is CASRGAGLMRTGQETQYF. The CDR3 nucleotides are TGTGCCAGCAGGGGGGCAGGGCTCATGAGGACAGGGCAAGAGACCCAGTACTTC.

V is TRBV5-6 and J is TRBJ2-5, with 8 bases that match TRBD1. The CDR3 runs 15 residues. Germline V lookup: CDR1 SGHDT, CDR2 YYEEEE. V shed 2 bases, J shed 0 bases, and the junction held 3 bases outside the gene matches. Here the CDR3 DNA reads TGTGCCAGCAGCTTCCCGGACAGGGACCAAGAGACCCAGTACTTC. It is translated as CASSFPDRDQETQYF. Based on the CDR3 plus reference TRBV5-6 and TRBJ2-5, the full variable domain is DAGVTQSPTHLIKTRGQQVTLRCSPKSGHDTVSWYQQALGQGPQFIFQYYEEEERQRGNFPDRFSGHQFPNYSSELNVNALLLGDSALYLCASSFPDRDQETQYFGPGTRLLVL.

Only one count was recorded for this clone. This CDR3 is CASSLRQPVEAFF. The CDR3 DNA sequence: TGTGCCAGCTCATTACGACAACCCGTTGAAGCTTTCTTT. This chain links TRBV18 with TRBJ1-1; D remains unclear. Deletions cut 5 bases from V and 7 bases from J, with 14 bases between. CDR3 length: 13 residues. The germline V gene encodes CDR1 KGHSH and CDR2 LQKENI.

The rearrangement links TRBV3-1 (or the pseudogene TRBV3-2) to TRBJ1-2; D is undetermined. CDR3 size: 15 residues. V was cut by 8 bases and J by 0 bases, with 16 bases left in between. Germline V CDR1 and CDR2: LGHDT, YNNKEL (reference sequence). CDR3 loop: CASRGALRTNYGYTF. In DNA, the CDR3 is TGTGCCAGCCGGGGTGCCTTGCGGACTAACTATGGCTACACCTTC.

CDR3 residues: CASSPGRGSTEAFF. The DNA for the CDR3 is TGTGCCAGCAGTCCGGGCCGGGGTTCGACTGAAGCTTTCTTT. The chain joins TRBV7-3 to TRBJ1-1; no firm D call. This CDR3 spans 14 amino acids. Germline CDR1 SGHTA, CDR2 FQGTGA. Trimming removed 6 bases at V and 5 bases at J, with 16 bases between.

The V and J genes are TRBV7-2 and TRBJ1-1; D might be TRBD1 (6 bases). The CDR3 covers 14 residues. Germline values: CDR1 SGHTA, CDR2 FQGNSA. With 0 bases removed from V and 4 bases from J, the gap between germline ends came to 9 bases. This CDR3 reads CASSLALGGTEAFF. CDR3 DNA sequence: TGTGCCAGCAGCTTAGCGTTAGGGGGCACTGAAGCTTTCTTT.

The rearrangement joins TRBV7-3 to TRBJ2-5, with TRBD2 identical over 8 bases. Germline CDR1 reads SGHTA; CDR2 reads FQGTGA. This CDR3 contains 16 residues. Trimming cost V 5 bases and J 4 bases; bases outside gene matches: 12. The CDR3 DNA reads TGTGCCAGCAGCCTCGGGACCTCCGGGAGGGGAGAGACCCAGTACTTC. This translates into CASSLGTSGRGETQYF. The full variable domain, rest sourced from reference TRBV7-3 and TRBJ2-5, is GAGVSQTPSNKVTEKGKYVELRCDPISGHTALYWYRQSLGQGPEFLIYFQGTGAADDSGLPNDRFFAVRPEGSVSTLKIQRTERGDSAVYLCASSLGTSGRGETQYFGPGTRLLVL.

V usage is TRBV2 and J usage is TRBJ2-7; 8 bases align to TRBD1. The CDR3 spans 16 residues. With V trimmed by 4 bases and J by 2 bases, 10 bases remained unmatched. Per the germline V gene, CDR1 is SNHLY and CDR2 is FYNNEI. This CDR3 is CASSGPPGQVAYEQYF. The CDR3, as DNA: TGTGCCAGCAGTGGACCCCCGGGACAGGTGGCCTACGAGCAGTACTTC. Based on the CDR3 plus reference TRBV2 and TRBJ2-7, the full variable domain is EPEVTQTPSHQVTQMGQEVILRCVPISNHLYFYWYRQILGQKVEFLVSFYNNEISEKSEIFDDQFSVERPDGSNFTLKIRSTKLEDSAMYFCASSGPPGQVAYEQYFGPGTRLTVT.

The V gene is TRBV14, the J gene TRBJ1-6; D uncertain. Germline V gene lookup returns CDR1 SGHDN and CDR2 FVKESK. The CDR3 totals 14 residues. V was cut by 6 bases and J by 3 bases, with 9 bases left in between. The CDR3: CASSLDDYNSPLHF. The CDR3 DNA reads TGTGCCAGCAGTCTAGATGACTATAATTCACCCCTCCACTTT.

The chain employs TRBV9 and TRBJ2-7; 8 bases are a match to TRBD2. Trimming cost V 4 bases and J 5 bases; bases outside gene matches: 8. The CDR3 is 14 amino acids. Germline CDR1 SGDLS, CDR2 YYNGEE. The CDR3 is CASSRSGTSDEQYF. The CDR3 region has the DNA TGTGCCAGCAGCCGTAGTGGGACTAGTGACGAGCAGTACTTC. Full variable domain (missing parts from reference TRBV9 and TRBJ2-7): DSGVTQTPKHLITATGQRVTLRCSPRSGDLSVYWYQQSLDQGLQFLIQYYNGEERAKGNILERFSAQQFPDLHSELNLSSLELGDSALYFCASSRSGTSDEQYFGPGTRLTVT.

This clone was found once. V gene TRBV4-3 combines with J gene TRBJ2-3, with 9 bases that match TRBD2. CDR1 and CDR2 from the germline V gene are LGHNA and YSLEER. This CDR3 spans 17 amino acids. J lost 4 bases, V lost 0 bases, and 8 bases had no gene match. CDR3 amino acids: CASSQDSGAGGPDTQYF. CDR3 nucleotide sequence: TGCGCCAGCAGCCAAGATTCGGGGGCGGGAGGGCCAGATACGCAGTATTTT.

This chain links TRBV2 with TRBJ2-7; 9 bases match TRBD2. The germline V gene has CDR1 SNHLY and CDR2 FYNNEI. This CDR3 comprises 15 residues. The V and J ends lost 6 bases and 3 bases, in that order; junction bases with no gene match: 9. CDR3 sequence: CASRVRTSVHYEQYF. The CDR3 DNA follows: TGTGCCAGCAGGGTTCGGACTAGCGTCCACTACGAGCAGTACTTC.

The rearrangement uses TRBV24-1 and TRBJ1-1; TRBD1 is a possible D gene (5 bases). The CDR3 spans 14 residues. The V gene's germline CDR1 is KGHDR and CDR2 SFDVKD. V gave up 4 bases and J gave up 1 base, with 9 bases separating them. The CDR3 loop reads CATSEGQGNTEAFF. The CDR3 DNA reads TGTGCCACCAGTGAAGGCCAGGGGAACACTGAAGCTTTCTTT.

CDR3 sequence: CASSEAGGTGKKQFF. DNA for the CDR3: TGTGCCAGCAGTGAGGCGGGAGGGACAGGTAAAAAGCAGTTCTTC. The gene calls are TRBV6-1 and TRBJ2-1, with D perhaps matching TRBD2 (9 bases). The CDR3 extends over 15 amino acids. Trimming left V 3 bases short and J 11 bases short, with 20 bases between. Germline V lookup: CDR1 MNHNS, CDR2 SASEGT.